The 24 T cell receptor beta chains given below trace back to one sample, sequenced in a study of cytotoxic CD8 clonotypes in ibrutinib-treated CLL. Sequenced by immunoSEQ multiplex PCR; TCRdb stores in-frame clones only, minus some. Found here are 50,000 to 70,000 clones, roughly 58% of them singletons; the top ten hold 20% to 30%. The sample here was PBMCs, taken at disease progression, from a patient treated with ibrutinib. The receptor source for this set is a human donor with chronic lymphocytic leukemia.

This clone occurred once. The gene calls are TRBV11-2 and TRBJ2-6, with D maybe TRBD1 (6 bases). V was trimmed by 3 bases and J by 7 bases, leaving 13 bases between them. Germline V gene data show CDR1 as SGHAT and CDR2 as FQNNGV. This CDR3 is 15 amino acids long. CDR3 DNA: TGTGCCAGCAGCTTTAGTCCAGGGGTCGCCAACGTCCTGACTTTC. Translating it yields CASSFSPGVANVLTF.

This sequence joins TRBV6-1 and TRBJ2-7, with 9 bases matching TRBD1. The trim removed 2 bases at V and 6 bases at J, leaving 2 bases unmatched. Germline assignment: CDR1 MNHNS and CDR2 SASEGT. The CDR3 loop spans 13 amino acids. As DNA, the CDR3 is TGTGCCAGCAGTGAATGGACAGGGGCCGAGCAGTACTTC. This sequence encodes CASSEWTGAEQYF.

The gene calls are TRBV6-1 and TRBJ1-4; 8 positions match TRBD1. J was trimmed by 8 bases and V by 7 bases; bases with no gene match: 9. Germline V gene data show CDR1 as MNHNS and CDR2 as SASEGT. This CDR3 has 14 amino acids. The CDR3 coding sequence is TGTGCCAGCAATCCGGGGACAGGAGCGGAAAAACTGTTTTTT. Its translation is CASNPGTGAEKLFF.

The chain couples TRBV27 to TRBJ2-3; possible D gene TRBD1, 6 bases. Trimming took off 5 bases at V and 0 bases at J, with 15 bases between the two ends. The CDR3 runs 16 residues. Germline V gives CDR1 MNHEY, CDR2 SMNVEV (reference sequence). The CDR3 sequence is CASSLQGAGSTDTQYF. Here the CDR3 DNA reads TGTGCCAGCAGTCTACAGGGAGCCGGGAGCACAGATACGCAGTATTTT.

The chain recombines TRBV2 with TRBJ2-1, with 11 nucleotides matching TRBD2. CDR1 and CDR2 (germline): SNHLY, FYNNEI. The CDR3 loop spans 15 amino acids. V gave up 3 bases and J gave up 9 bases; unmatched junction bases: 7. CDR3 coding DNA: TGTGCCAGCAGTGATCGTAGCGGGGGGGCCGGTGAGCAGTTCTTC. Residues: CASSDRSGGAGEQFF.

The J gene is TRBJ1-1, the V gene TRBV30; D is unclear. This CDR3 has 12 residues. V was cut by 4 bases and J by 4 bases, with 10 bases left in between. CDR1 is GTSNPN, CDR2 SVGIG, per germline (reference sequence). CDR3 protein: CAWTGESTEAFF. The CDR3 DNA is TGTGCCTGGACTGGGGAGTCCACTGAAGCTTTCTTT.

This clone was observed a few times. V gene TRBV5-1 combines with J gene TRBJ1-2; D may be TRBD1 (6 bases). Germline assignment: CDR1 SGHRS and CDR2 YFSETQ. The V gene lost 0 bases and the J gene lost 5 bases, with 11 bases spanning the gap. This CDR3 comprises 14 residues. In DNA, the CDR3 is TGCGCCAGCAGCTTGGACCCTACAGGGTATGGCTACACCTTC. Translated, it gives CASSLDPTGYGYTF.

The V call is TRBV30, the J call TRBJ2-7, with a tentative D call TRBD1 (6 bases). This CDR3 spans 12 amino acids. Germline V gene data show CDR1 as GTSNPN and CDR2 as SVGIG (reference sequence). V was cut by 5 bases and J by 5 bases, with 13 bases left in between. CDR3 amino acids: CAWDTGTDEQYF. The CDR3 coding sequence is TGTGCCTGGGATACAGGGACGGACGAGCAGTACTTC.

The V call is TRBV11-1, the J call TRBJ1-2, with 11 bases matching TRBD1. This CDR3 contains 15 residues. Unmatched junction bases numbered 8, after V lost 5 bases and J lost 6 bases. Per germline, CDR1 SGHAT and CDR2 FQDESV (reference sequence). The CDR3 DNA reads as TGTGCCAGCAGCCCAACCCGGACAGGGGGCGATGGCTACACCTTC. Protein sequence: CASSPTRTGGDGYTF. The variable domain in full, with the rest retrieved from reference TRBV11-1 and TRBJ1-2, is EAEVAQSPRYKITEKSQAVAFWCDPISGHATLYWYRQILGQGPELLVQFQDESVVDDSQLPKDRFSAERLKGVDSTLKIQPAELGDSAMYLCASSPTRTGGDGYTFGSGTRLTVV.

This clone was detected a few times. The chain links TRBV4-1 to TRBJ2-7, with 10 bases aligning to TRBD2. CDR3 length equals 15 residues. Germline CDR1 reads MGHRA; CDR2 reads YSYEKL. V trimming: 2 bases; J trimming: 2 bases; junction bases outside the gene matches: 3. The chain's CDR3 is CASSQRTSGTYEQYF. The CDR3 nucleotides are TGCGCCAGCAGCCAACGGACTAGCGGCACCTACGAGCAGTACTTC.

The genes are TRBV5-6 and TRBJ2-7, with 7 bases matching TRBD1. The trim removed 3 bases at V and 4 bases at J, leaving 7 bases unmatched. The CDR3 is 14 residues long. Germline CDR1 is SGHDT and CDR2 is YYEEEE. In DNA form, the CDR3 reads TGTGCCAGCAGCTACAGGGGTATGGGTTACGAGCAGTACTTC. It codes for CASSYRGMGYEQYF.

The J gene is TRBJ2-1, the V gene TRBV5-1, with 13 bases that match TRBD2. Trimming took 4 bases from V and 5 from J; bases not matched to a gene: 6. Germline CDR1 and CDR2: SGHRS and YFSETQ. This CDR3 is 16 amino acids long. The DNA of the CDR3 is TGCGCCAGCAGCGGAGGGACTAGCGGGGTCAACAATGAGCAGTTCTTC. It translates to CASSGGTSGVNNEQFF.

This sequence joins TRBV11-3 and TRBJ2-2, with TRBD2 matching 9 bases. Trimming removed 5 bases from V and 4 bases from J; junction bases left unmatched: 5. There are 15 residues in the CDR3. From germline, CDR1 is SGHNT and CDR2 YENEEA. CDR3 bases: TGTGCCAGCAGCCATGGGACTAGCAGCACCGGGGAGCTGTTTTTT. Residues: CASSHGTSSTGELFF.

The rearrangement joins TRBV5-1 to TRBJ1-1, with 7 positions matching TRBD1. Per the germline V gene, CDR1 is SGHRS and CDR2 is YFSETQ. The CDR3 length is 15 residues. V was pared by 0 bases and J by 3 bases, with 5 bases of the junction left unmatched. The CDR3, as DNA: TGCGCCAGCAGCTTGGTGGGACAGTCAGACACTGAAGCTTTCTTT. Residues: CASSLVGQSDTEAFF.

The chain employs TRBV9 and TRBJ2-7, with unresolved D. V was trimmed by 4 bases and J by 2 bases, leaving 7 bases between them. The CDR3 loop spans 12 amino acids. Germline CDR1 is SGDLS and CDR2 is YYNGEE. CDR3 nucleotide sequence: TGTGCCAGCAGCCAAACGACCTACGAGCAGTACTTC. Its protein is CASSQTTYEQYF.

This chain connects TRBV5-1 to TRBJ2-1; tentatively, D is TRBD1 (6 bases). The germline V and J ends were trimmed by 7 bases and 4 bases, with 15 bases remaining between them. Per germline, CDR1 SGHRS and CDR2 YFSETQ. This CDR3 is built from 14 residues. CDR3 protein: CASREGDLYNEQFF. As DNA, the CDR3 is TGCGCCAGCCGCGAGGGGGATCTTTACAATGAGCAGTTCTTC.

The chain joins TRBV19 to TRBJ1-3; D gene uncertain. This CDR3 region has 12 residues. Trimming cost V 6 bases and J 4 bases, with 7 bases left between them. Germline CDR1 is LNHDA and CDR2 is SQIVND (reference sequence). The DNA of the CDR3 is TGTGCCAGTAGCTACACCGGAAACACCATATATTTT. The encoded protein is CASSYTGNTIYF.

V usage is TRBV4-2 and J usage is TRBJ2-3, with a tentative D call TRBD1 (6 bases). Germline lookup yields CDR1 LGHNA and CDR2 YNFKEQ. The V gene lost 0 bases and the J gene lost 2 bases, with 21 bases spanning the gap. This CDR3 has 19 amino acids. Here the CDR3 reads CASSQDGFSRGSYTDTQYF. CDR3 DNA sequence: TGTGCCAGCAGCCAAGATGGGTTCTCGAGGGGGTCATACACAGATACGCAGTATTTT.

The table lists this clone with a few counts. The CDR3 is CASSELADATDTQYF. The DNA of the CDR3 is TGTGCCAGCAGTGAACTAGCGGACGCCACAGATACGCAGTATTTT. The chain employs TRBV6-4 and TRBJ2-3; 8 bases agree with TRBD2. This CDR3 region has 15 residues. Germline V CDR1 and CDR2: MRHNA, SNTAGT. The V segment lost 3 bases and the J segment 2 bases; nucleotides outside the gene matches: 4.

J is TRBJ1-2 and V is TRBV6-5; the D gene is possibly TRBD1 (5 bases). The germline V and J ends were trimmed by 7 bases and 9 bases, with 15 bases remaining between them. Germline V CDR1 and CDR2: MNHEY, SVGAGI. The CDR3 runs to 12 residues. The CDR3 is CASTGGSRSYTF. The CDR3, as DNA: TGTGCCAGCACCGGGGGGTCTCGTAGCTACACCTTC.

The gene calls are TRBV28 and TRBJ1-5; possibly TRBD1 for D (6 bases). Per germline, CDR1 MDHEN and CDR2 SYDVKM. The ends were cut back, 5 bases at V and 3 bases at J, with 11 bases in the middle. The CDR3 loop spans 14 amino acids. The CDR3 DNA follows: TGTGCCAGCAGTACGACAGGTCCCAATCAGCCCCAGCATTTT. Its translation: CASSTTGPNQPQHF.

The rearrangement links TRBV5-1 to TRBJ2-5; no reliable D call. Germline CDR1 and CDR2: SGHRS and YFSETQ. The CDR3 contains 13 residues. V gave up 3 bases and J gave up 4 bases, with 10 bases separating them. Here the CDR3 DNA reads TGCGCCAGCAGCTCCGACATTGGAGAGACCCAGTACTTC. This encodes CASSSDIGETQYF.

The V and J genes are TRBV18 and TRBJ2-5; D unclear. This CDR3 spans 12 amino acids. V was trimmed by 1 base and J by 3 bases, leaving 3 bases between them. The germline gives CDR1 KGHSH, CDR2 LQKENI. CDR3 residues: CASSPLEETQYF. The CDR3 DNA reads TGTGCCAGCTCACCACTCGAAGAGACCCAGTACTTC.

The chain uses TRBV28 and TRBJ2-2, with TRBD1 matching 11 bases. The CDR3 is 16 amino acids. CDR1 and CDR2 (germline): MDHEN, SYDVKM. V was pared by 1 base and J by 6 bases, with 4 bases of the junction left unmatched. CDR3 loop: CASSLFGTGGAGELFF. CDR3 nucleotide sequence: TGTGCCAGCAGTTTATTCGGGACAGGGGGGGCCGGGGAGCTGTTTTTT. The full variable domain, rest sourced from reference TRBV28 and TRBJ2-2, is DVKVTQSSRYLVKRTGEKVFLECVQDMDHENMFWYRQDPGLGLRLIYFSYDVKMKEKGDIPEGYSVSREKKERFSLILESASTNQTSMYLCASSLFGTGGAGELFFGEGSRLTVL.